A single sample is the source of the 23 T cell receptor beta chains below, sequenced in a study of beta chain features in type 1 diabetes. TCRB transcripts that were expressed got sequenced, as all of the isolated RNA had been reverse transcribed. The table came from immunoSEQ multiplex PCR; TCRdb's copy has only in-frame clones and leaves some out. The data contain roughly 400,000 clones, roughly 16% of them singletons. The sample taken for sequencing was naive CD4+ T cells from blood. The source of these receptors is a woman in her late teens or twenties in good health.

The chain carries TRBV2 and TRBJ2-4, with TRBD1 matching 7 bases. Trimming cost V 6 bases and J 12 bases; bases outside gene matches: 8. Germline CDR1 SNHLY, CDR2 FYNNEI. This CDR3 has 12 residues. Here the CDR3 DNA reads TGTGCCAGCAGGATGGGACAGTTGGATCAGTACTTC. This codes for CASRMGQLDQYF.

The genes are TRBV7-9 and TRBJ2-7, with 8 bases identical to TRBD1. Germline V gene sequence: CDR1 SEHNR, CDR2 FQNEAQ (reference sequence). J was trimmed by 3 bases and V by 1 base; bases with no gene match: 2. CDR3 length: 14 residues. In DNA form, the CDR3 reads TGTGCCAGCAGCTTAGTTGGACAGGGCTACGAGCAGTACTTC. This codes for CASSLVGQGYEQYF.

This clone has only a few counts. The chain joins TRBV7-2 to TRBJ2-1, with D hard to call. The germline V gene encodes CDR1 SGHTA and CDR2 FQGNSA. This CDR3 is built from 13 residues. The V and J ends lost 0 bases and 10 bases respectively, with 10 bases between them. The CDR3 reads CASSLAALVEQFF. DNA for the CDR3: TGTGCCAGCAGCTTAGCCGCGCTAGTCGAGCAGTTCTTC. Full variable domain (missing parts from reference TRBV7-2 and TRBJ2-1): GAGVSQSPSNKVTEKGKDVELRCDPISGHTALYWYRQSLGQGLEFLIYFQGNSAPDKSGLPSDRFSAERTGGSVSTLTIQRTQQEDSAVYLCASSLAALVEQFFGPGTRLTVL.

There are a few counts of this clone. The chain employs TRBV18 and TRBJ1-1; D is unclear. CDR1 is KGHSH and CDR2 is LQKENI in the germline V gene. Trimming removed 0 bases from V and 3 bases from J, with 8 bases in between. The CDR3 is made up of 14 amino acids. CDR3 sequence: CASSPPSRYTEAFF. Written as DNA, the CDR3 is TGTGCCAGCTCACCACCGAGCAGGTACACTGAAGCTTTCTTT. The full variable domain, completed using reference TRBV18 and TRBJ1-1, is NAGVMQNPRHLVRRRGQEARLRCSPMKGHSHVYWYRQLPEEGLKFMVYLQKENIIDESGMPKERFSAEFPKEGPSILRIQQVVRGDSAAYFCASSPPSRYTEAFFGQGTRLTVV.

This clone showed up just a few times. The chain couples TRBV9 to TRBJ2-7; 10 positions match TRBD2. There are 17 residues in the CDR3. J lost 3 bases, V lost 3 bases, and 12 bases had no gene match. In germline, CDR1 is SGDLS, CDR2 YYNGEE. Here the CDR3 reads CASSEGLPGLAVYEQYF. The CDR3 DNA reads as TGTGCCAGCAGCGAGGGACTACCAGGACTAGCGGTCTACGAGCAGTACTTC.

As regards this clone: Distinct nucleotide sequences in the sample also encode this CDR3. The J gene is TRBJ1-5, the V gene TRBV30; TRBD1 aligns across 7 bases. The germline CDR1 and CDR2 sequences are GTSNPN and SVGIG (reference sequence). V shed 3 bases, J shed 2 bases, and the junction held 4 bases outside the gene matches. This CDR3 has 14 residues. In nucleotides, the CDR3 is TGTGCCTGGAGCGGAGGACAGGGCAATCAGCCCCAGCATTTT. This sequence encodes CAWSGGQGNQPQHF.

The V gene is TRBV2, the J gene TRBJ1-3, with 9 bases that match TRBD1. Trimming cost V 2 bases and J 3 bases; bases outside gene matches: 2. The CDR3 runs 15 residues. Germline CDR1 and CDR2: SNHLY and FYNNEI. The CDR3 DNA is TGTGCCAGCAGTGAAATGGACAGGGGTGGAAACACCATATATTTT. Its translation is CASSEMDRGGNTIYF.

V is TRBV19 and J is TRBJ1-2; possible D gene TRBD1, 5 bases. The CDR3 contains 17 residues. The V end lost 8 bases, the J end lost 2 bases, and 24 bases lay between the germline ends. Germline CDR1 is LNHDA and CDR2 is SQIVND (reference sequence). In DNA, the CDR3 is TGTGCCAGTCGTTTCTCGGGCGTTGGCAGGGCGAACTATGGCTACACCTTC. Its protein is CASRFSGVGRANYGYTF. The full variable domain, rest sourced from reference TRBV19 and TRBJ1-2, is DGGITQSPKYLFRKEGQNVTLSCEQNLNHDAMYWYRQDPGQGLRLIYYSQIVNDFQKGDIAEGYSVSREKKESFPLTVTSAQKNPTAFYLCASRFSGVGRANYGYTFGSGTRLTVV.

The chain joins TRBV9 to TRBJ2-5; a weak D match, TRBD1 (6 bases). The germline CDR1 and CDR2 sequences are SGDLS and YYNGEE. This CDR3 region has 14 residues. V lost 3 bases, J lost 4 bases, and 13 bases lay in between. CDR3 amino acids: CASSARTGSETQYF. The CDR3 nucleotides are TGTGCCAGCAGCGCAAGAACAGGGTCAGAGACCCAGTACTTC.

This clone was detected a few times. The V gene is TRBV9, the J gene TRBJ2-1, with D maybe TRBD1 (6 bases). Germline CDR1 SGDLS, CDR2 YYNGEE. The CDR3 extends over 13 amino acids. The ends were cut back, 7 bases at V and 13 bases at J, with 21 bases in the middle. The CDR3 nucleotides are TGTGCCAGCGCGACGGTCAGGGGCCAAGTCCAGTTCTTC. This sequence encodes CASATVRGQVQFF.

This clone turned up a few times. The chain couples TRBV6-6 to TRBJ2-1; D call uncertain. The germline CDR1 and CDR2 sequences are MNHNY and SVGAGI (reference sequence). V dropped 7 bases and J dropped 2 bases, with 15 bases sitting between them. The CDR3 is made up of 15 amino acids. CDR3 residues: CASNLDNSPYNEQFF. DNA for the CDR3: TGTGCCAGCAACTTAGATAACTCTCCCTACAATGAGCAGTTCTTC.

The CDR3 protein is CASSREASGSSYEQYF. CDR3 sequence (DNA): TGCGCCAGCAGCCGAGAAGCTAGCGGGAGCTCCTACGAGCAGTACTTC. This rearrangement joins TRBV4-3 to TRBJ2-7, with 10 bases fitting TRBD2. The CDR3 is made up of 16 amino acids. J was trimmed by 0 bases and V by 4 bases; bases with no gene match: 6. Germline assignment: CDR1 LGHNA and CDR2 YSLEER.

This clone came up a few times. Other nucleotide sequences in the sample specify the same CDR3. The rearrangement joins TRBV15 to TRBJ2-5; 8 bases line up with TRBD2. V was pared by 6 bases and J by 5 bases, with 5 bases of the junction left unmatched. The CDR3 consists of 13 residues. The germline V gene encodes CDR1 LNHNV and CDR2 YYDKDF (reference sequence). This chain's CDR3 is CATSDGRGETQYF. The DNA of the CDR3 is TGTGCCACCAGTGACGGGAGGGGGGAGACCCAGTACTTC.

The J gene is TRBJ2-5, the V gene TRBV5-6; 10 positions agree with TRBD1. Germline values: CDR1 SGHDT, CDR2 YYEEEE. This CDR3 spans 15 amino acids. Germline trimming cut 1 base from V and 11 bases from J; bases unmatched to any gene: 11. As DNA, the CDR3 is TGTGCCAGCAGCTTGCCGGGACAGGGGTCCGGATTACAGTACTTC. This sequence encodes CASSLPGQGSGLQYF.

The rearrangement uses TRBV14 and TRBJ2-1; the D is unclear. Trimming took 5 bases from V and 7 from J, leaving 12 bases between them. This CDR3 has 13 residues. The germline gives CDR1 SGHDN, CDR2 FVKESK. CDR3 sequence: CASSYSRLNEQFF. The CDR3 DNA follows: TGTGCCAGCAGCTATTCTCGTCTGAATGAGCAGTTCTTC.

The table lists this clone with a few counts. V is TRBV27 and J is TRBJ1-4; the match to TRBD1 covers 9 bases. V shed 1 base, J shed 7 bases, and the junction held 4 bases outside the gene matches. Germline lookup yields CDR1 MNHEY and CDR2 SMNVEV (reference sequence). The CDR3 loop spans 15 amino acids. CDR3 residues: CASSLLGTGIEKLFF. CDR3 nucleotide sequence: TGTGCCAGCAGTTTATTGGGGACAGGGATTGAAAAACTGTTTTTT.

The gene calls are TRBV6-5 and TRBJ2-1; D perhaps matches TRBD1 (6 bases). Trimming took off 5 bases at V and 3 bases at J, with 11 bases between the two ends. Looked up from germline, CDR1 is MNHEY and CDR2 is SVGAGI. The CDR3 runs 14 residues. The CDR3 sequence: CASSPRQVYNEQFF. The CDR3 nucleotides read TGTGCCAGCAGTCCACGACAGGTCTACAATGAGCAGTTCTTC.

This rearrangement joins TRBV14 to TRBJ2-1, with 9 bases that match TRBD2. Germline V gene sequence: CDR1 SGHDN, CDR2 FVKESK. The length of the CDR3 is 15 residues. Trimming at V came to 2 bases and at J to 6 bases, leaving 5 bases not matched to a gene. The CDR3 loop reads CASSQTLAGINEQFF. Written as DNA, the CDR3 is TGTGCCAGCAGCCAAACACTAGCGGGTATCAATGAGCAGTTCTTC.

V gene TRBV7-2 combines with J gene TRBJ2-1; D gene uncertain. Germline loops: CDR1 SGHTA, CDR2 FQGNSA. This CDR3 has 15 amino acids. The V end was cut by 1 base, the J end by 7 bases, with 14 bases between. CDR3: CASSLDASRVNEQFF. CDR3 DNA sequence: TGTGCCAGCAGCTTAGATGCTTCCCGGGTAAATGAGCAGTTCTTC.

The rearrangement links TRBV7-3 to TRBJ2-7, with a possible D match to TRBD1 (5 bases). Trimming took off 2 bases at V and 2 bases at J, with 13 bases between the two ends. The CDR3 runs 15 residues. In germline, CDR1 is SGHTA, CDR2 FQGTGA. The CDR3 coding sequence is TGTGCCAGCAGCTTAGGGGCAGACCCAACCTACGAGCAGTACTTC. Its translation is CASSLGADPTYEQYF.

This clone was seen only a few times. The chain combines TRBV29-1 with TRBJ1-4, with no clear D. Trimming left V 7 bases short and J 5 bases short, with 14 bases between. Germline V gene lookup returns CDR1 SQVTM and CDR2 ANQGSEA. There are 13 residues in the CDR3. The CDR3: CSALSWENEKLFF. For the CDR3, the DNA is TGCAGCGCCCTCTCCTGGGAGAATGAAAAACTGTTTTTT.

In this sample, this clone turned up a few times. This chain uses TRBV9 with TRBJ2-3; TRBD1 matches 9 bases. CDR1 is SGDLS and CDR2 is YYNGEE in the germline V gene. There are 14 residues in the CDR3. After removal of 3 bases from V and 1 base from J, the junction contained 0 bases not matched to a gene. Written as DNA, the CDR3 is TGTGCCAGCAGCGGGACAGGGGGCACAGATACGCAGTATTTT. Translation: CASSGTGGTDTQYF.

The table lists this clone with a few counts. The chain couples TRBV7-2 to TRBJ2-3; 7 positions agree with TRBD1. There are 17 residues in the CDR3. CDR1 and CDR2 (germline): SGHTA, FQGNSA. With 4 bases clipped from V and 1 base from J, the junction kept 11 bases outside the gene matches. CDR3 amino acids: CASSSLTGAWGTDTQYF. The CDR3 DNA reads as TGTGCCAGCAGCTCGCTAACAGGGGCCTGGGGCACAGATACGCAGTATTTT.